This TCR beta chain was recovered during a study of cytomegalovirus exposure and HLA in healthy donors. The trim removed 8 bases at V and 2 bases at J, leaving 6 bases unmatched. This CDR3 has 14 amino acids. The germline V gene has CDR1 MNHNS and CDR2 SASEGT. Use of 60 Vbeta and 13 Jbeta primers characterized the PCR. Profiled with immunoSEQ multiplex PCR; TCRdb holds only in-frame clones, not every one. Among approximately 110,000 clones, approximately 80% were seen once, and the ten largest hold about a fifth. Sequencing was carried out using PBMCs. This sequence originates from a man in his thirties or forties in good health and CMV-seropositive. This chain links TRBV6-1 with TRBJ2-3; 8 bases agree with TRBD2. CDR3 sequence (DNA): TGTGCCAGCGTAGCGGGGCGGCTCACAGATACGCAGTATTTT. It encodes CASVAGRLTDTQYF.